The clone carrying this TCR beta chain has only a few counts. Its antigen is not known. TCR beta CDR3 regions were amplified from RNA transcripts. HTBI primers were the set used in a first-round RT-PCR of the TCR CDR3. Each CDR3 protein is one row after TCRdb ran MiXCR on the multiplex PCR reads. The data hold a few hundred thousand distinct CDR3 sequences, with 15% to 18% observed a single time. The sample comes from a study of T cells in Graves' hyperthyroidism and ophthalmopathy. Whole-study findings and limits: Most thyroid-expanded clonotypes above 0.001 were also found in blood.

The source is a woman aged 30 to 39 with Graves' hyperthyroidism. The sequenced sample was blood.

The CDR3 DNA reads TGTGCCAGCAGGAGAGACGGGGCGGTCACTGAAGCTTTCTTT. It yields the protein CASRRDGAVTEAFF. The chain is built from TRBV28 and TRBJ1-1, with D possibly TRBD1 on 5 matching bases. V gave up 6 bases and J gave up 4 bases, with 15 bases separating them. The CDR3 totals 14 residues. Germline CDR1 reads MDHEN; CDR2 reads SYDVKM.